These 11 T cell receptor beta chains originate from one sample sequenced in a study of blood T cells in healthy people across ages. Then a second PCR, running about 7 to 11 cycles, was carried out with a sample-barcoded 5' primer and a J-beta primer mix. TCRdb re-derived calls from the 5' RACE reads in MiXCR, one entry per CDR3 protein. The profile shows hundreds of thousands of distinct CDR3 sequences, less than 80% of them singletons. Sequencing was performed on blood. These receptors were taken from a man aged 25-45 years in good health.

The chain carries TRBV20-1 and TRBJ1-6, with a possible D match to TRBD1 (6 bases). Germline loops: CDR1 DFQATT, CDR2 SNEGSKA (reference sequence). The CDR3 extends over 13 amino acids. The V and J ends lost 3 bases and 9 bases respectively, with 12 bases between them. CDR3 sequence: CSASGGGVSPLHF. The CDR3 DNA follows: TGCAGTGCTAGTGGGGGCGGGGTTTCACCCCTCCACTTT.

V usage is TRBV20-1 and J usage is TRBJ2-1; TRBD2 matches 8 bases. The V gene end was trimmed by 5 bases and the J gene end by 9 bases; junction bases not matched to a gene: 12. The germline V gene encodes CDR1 DFQATT and CDR2 SNEGSKA (reference sequence). This CDR3 spans 14 amino acids. The CDR3 loop is CSAHGGANTGEQFF. The CDR3 nucleotides read TGCAGTGCTCACGGGGGGGCCAATACGGGTGAGCAGTTCTTC.

This rearrangement joins TRBV5-5 to TRBJ2-5; D uncertain. V was pared by 0 bases and J by 0 bases, with 15 bases between. The CDR3 sequence is 17 residues long. The germline gives CDR1 SGHKS, CDR2 YYEKEE (reference sequence). This chain's CDR3 is CASSLDSRFRYQETQYF. CDR3 nucleotides: TGTGCCAGCAGCTTGGACTCGAGGTTCAGGTACCAAGAGACCCAGTACTTC.

V is TRBV20-1 and J is TRBJ2-4; no clear D. The J call is doubtful: the DNA matches TRBJ2-7 better. CDR1 and CDR2 from the germline V gene are DFQATT and SNEGSKA (reference sequence). This CDR3 is built from 13 residues. CDR3 region: CSARGPKGYEQYF. The CDR3 DNA reads as TGCAGTGCTAGAGGTCCCAAAGGCTACGAGCAGTACTTC.

V is TRBV2 and J is TRBJ2-7; unclear D gene. From germline, CDR1 is SNHLY and CDR2 FYNNEI. The CDR3 length is 13 residues. Trimming removed 7 bases at V and 3 bases at J, with 13 bases between. The CDR3 protein is CASNLRSVYEQYF. CDR3 DNA: TGTGCCAGCAATTTAAGGAGTGTCTACGAGCAGTACTTC. Based on the CDR3 plus reference TRBV2 and TRBJ2-7, the full variable domain is EPEVTQTPSHQVTQMGQEVILRCVPISNHLYFYWYRQILGQKVEFLVSFYNNEISEKSEIFDDQFSVERPDGSNFTLKIRSTKLEDSAMYFCASNLRSVYEQYFGPGTRLTVT.

The CDR3 spells CASSFGRRSQETQYF. CDR3 sequence (DNA): TGTGCCAGCAGCTTTGGCAGGCGATCCCAAGAGACCCAGTACTTC. V is TRBV7-2 and J is TRBJ2-5, with D hard to call. The V end was cut by 3 bases, the J end by 1 base, with 12 bases between. Germline V gene lookup returns CDR1 SGHTA and CDR2 FQGNSA. The CDR3 extends over 15 amino acids.

This clonotype showed up many times. V usage is TRBV28 and J usage is TRBJ2-1, with D possibly being TRBD2 (6 bases). Looked up from germline, CDR1 is MDHEN and CDR2 is SYDVKM. CDR3 size: 14 residues. V dropped 2 bases and J dropped 5 bases, with 10 bases sitting between them. Here the CDR3 reads CASSLLAIDNEQFF. CDR3 in DNA: TGTGCCAGCAGTTTACTAGCGATCGACAATGAGCAGTTCTTC.

This clonotype was counted a few times. Here the CDR3 reads CASSLKHTDTQYF. The CDR3 region has the DNA TGTGCCAGCAGTTTAAAACACACAGATACGCAGTATTTT. The chain employs TRBV12-3 or TRBV12-4 and TRBJ2-3; D not resolved. This CDR3 region has 13 residues. Trimming stripped 2 bases from V and 2 bases from J, with 5 bases between.

The rearrangement uses TRBV9 and TRBJ2-7; 9 nucleotides align to TRBD1. V dropped 0 bases and J dropped 2; count of bases not matched to a gene: 6. Per germline, CDR1 SGDLS and CDR2 YYNGEE. The CDR3 covers 16 residues. CDR3 DNA sequence: TGTGCCAGCAGCGTAGACGGGACAGGGTCGACCTACGAGCAGTACTTC. Translating gives CASSVDGTGSTYEQYF.

The genes are TRBV28 and TRBJ2-1; 7 bases are a match to TRBD2. J was trimmed by 0 bases and V by 5 bases; bases with no gene match: 4. CDR1 is MDHEN, CDR2 SYDVKM, per germline. This CDR3 comprises 15 residues. CDR3 sequence reads: CASSMGDYSYNEQFF. The DNA of the CDR3 is TGTGCCAGCAGTATGGGGGACTACTCCTACAATGAGCAGTTCTTC.

The chain couples TRBV27 to TRBJ1-1, with D unclear. V dropped 5 bases and J dropped 3 bases, with 10 bases sitting between them. This CDR3 is 13 amino acids long. The germline V gene encodes CDR1 MNHEY and CDR2 SMNVEV (reference sequence). CDR3 DNA sequence: TGTGCCAGCAGTACCGGGTCCCACACTGAAGCTTTCTTT. It yields the protein CASSTGSHTEAFF.